Shown below are 17 T cell receptor beta chains from a single sample sequenced in a study of beta chain features in type 1 diabetes. Study-level findings and limits: Moderate yet significant TCRB CDR3 shortening was seen in Type 1 diabetes patients in all four CD4+ subsets.

The antigens of these receptors remain unknown. Expressed TCRB transcripts were sequenced because the entire RNA isolate underwent reverse transcription. TCRdb's table, derived via immunoSEQ multiplex PCR, lists solely in-frame clones and lacks some. This table holds 300,000 to 400,000 clones, over 8.5% found once. Material: central memory CD4+ T cells from blood. The receptor set was obtained from a man aged 25-40 years with type 1 diabetes.

J is TRBJ1-2 and V is TRBV13; D gene unclear. V lost 4 bases and J 10 bases, leaving 16 bases between the germline ends. Looked up from germline, CDR1 is PRHDT and CDR2 is FYEKMQ (reference sequence). The CDR3 covers 13 residues. The CDR3 nucleotides are TGTGCCAGCAGCTCCCGACTGAAAAACATCTACACCTTC. Translated, it gives CASSSRLKNIYTF.

J is TRBJ1-4 and V is TRBV7-8, with D possibly being TRBD1 (5 bases). The V end lost 4 bases, the J end lost 0 bases, and 12 bases lay between the germline ends. Looked up from germline, CDR1 is SGHVS and CDR2 is FQNEAQ. The CDR3 covers 16 residues. The DNA for the CDR3 is TGTGCCAGCAGCTCCCGCAGGGACCCAACTAATGAAAAACTGTTTTTT. Translation gives CASSSRRDPTNEKLFF.

This clone has a count of ten or more. The chain uses TRBV13 and TRBJ2-7; D is ambiguous. This CDR3 is built from 16 residues. V shed 2 bases and J shed 2 bases, with 16 bases lying between them. Germline CDR1 reads PRHDT; CDR2 reads FYEKMQ (reference sequence). CDR3 loop: CASSLSNGIAAYEQYF. In DNA, the CDR3 is TGTGCCAGCAGCTTAAGTAATGGTATCGCTGCCTACGAGCAGTACTTC.

This clone was seen only a few times. This chain links TRBV6-1 with TRBJ1-2; D unresolved. Germline V gene lookup returns CDR1 MNHNS and CDR2 SASEGT. This CDR3 comprises 13 residues. The ends were cut back, 11 bases at V and 2 bases at J, with 15 bases in the middle. CDR3 region: CASREGRNYGYTF. CDR3 sequence (DNA): TGTGCCTCTAGGGAAGGTCGCAACTATGGCTACACCTTC.

The rearrangement links TRBV6-1 to TRBJ2-3; D is unclear. Trimming removed 5 bases from V and 4 bases from J, with 10 bases in between. In germline, CDR1 is MNHNS, CDR2 SASEGT. This CDR3 contains 13 residues. In nucleotides, the CDR3 is TGTGCCAGCAGTCTCAAAGGGTCAGATACGCAGTATTTT. This sequence encodes CASSLKGSDTQYF.

This clone turned up a few times. The J gene is TRBJ2-7, the V gene TRBV7-8, with a weak D call TRBD1 (5 bases). The CDR3 is made up of 16 amino acids. The V gene's germline CDR1 is SGHVS and CDR2 FQNEAQ. The V gene lost 6 bases and the J gene lost 7 bases, with 25 bases spanning the gap. CDR3 loop: CASRPTGGQHKTEQYF. The CDR3 DNA sequence: TGTGCCAGCAGACCAACGGGTGGACAACATAAAACTGAGCAGTACTTC.

A note on this clone: At one boundary the junction diverges from the germline segment, which might be a read error. This chain uses TRBV6-5 with TRBJ1-2; a possible D gene is TRBD1 (5 bases). CDR3 length equals 12 residues. Germline V gene sequence: CDR1 MNHEY, CDR2 SVGAGI. The CDR3 reads CASSYSPGLSYF. The CDR3 DNA follows: TGTGCCAGCAGTTACTCGCCGGGACTCTCGTACTTC.

The chain carries TRBV5-1 and TRBJ2-5; D ambiguous. This CDR3 is built from 12 residues. The V gene lost 5 bases and the J gene lost 0 bases, with 5 bases spanning the gap. CDR1 is SGHRS, CDR2 YFSETQ, per germline. The CDR3 DNA reads as TGCGCCAGCAGTGACTACCAAGAGACCCAGTACTTC. It yields the protein CASSDYQETQYF.

This clone has more than one count but fewer than ten. The chain employs TRBV7-2 and TRBJ2-3; the D is unclear. V gave up 5 bases and J gave up 6 bases, with 12 bases separating them. The CDR3 runs to 13 residues. Germline values: CDR1 SGHTA, CDR2 FQGNSA. The CDR3 region is CASSLGDGDTQYF. CDR3 DNA: TGTGCCAGCAGCCTCGGTGACGGGGATACGCAGTATTTT.

This clone has only a few counts. The chain links TRBV9 to TRBJ1-2; D unresolved. CDR3 size: 16 residues. The germline gives CDR1 SGDLS, CDR2 YYNGEE. Trimming left V 3 bases short and J 1 base short, with 16 bases between. The CDR3 nucleotides are TGTGCCAGCAGCGCTCGGAGGCTCACCCATAACTATGGCTACACCTTC. Amino acid sequence: CASSARRLTHNYGYTF.

This clone was recorded a few times. The chain employs TRBV25-1 and TRBJ2-1, with 7 bases matching TRBD2. Unmatched junction bases numbered 11, after V lost 0 bases and J lost 6 bases. CDR1 is MGHDK and CDR2 is SYGVNS in the germline V gene. The CDR3 covers 17 residues. The CDR3 loop reads CASSEYLAAHLPNEQFF. CDR3 coding DNA: TGTGCCAGCAGTGAATATCTAGCGGCTCACTTACCCAATGAGCAGTTCTTC.

As regards this clone: This specimen includes other DNA sequences encoding the same CDR3. The chain joins TRBV5-1 to TRBJ2-5; TRBD1 is a possible D gene (5 bases). This CDR3 has 11 amino acids. The V end was cut by 5 bases, the J end by 3 bases, with 5 bases between. Germline V gene data show CDR1 as SGHRS and CDR2 as YFSETQ. In DNA form, the CDR3 reads TGCGCCAGCAGGACAGAAGAGACCCAGTACTTC. Its translation is CASRTEETQYF.

The V gene is TRBV7-3, the J gene TRBJ2-7, with unresolved D. Germline V gene lookup returns CDR1 SGHTA and CDR2 FQGTGA. Trimming shortened V by 5 bases and J by 4 bases, and 12 bases separated the two germline ends. The CDR3 has 13 residues. The CDR3 loop reads CASSPNGVYEQYF. The CDR3 DNA reads TGTGCCAGCAGCCCAAACGGTGTTTACGAGCAGTACTTC.

This clone showed up just a few times. The sample contains more than one DNA sequence encoding this CDR3. The V call is TRBV20-1, the J call TRBJ2-3; no definite D call. V lost 3 bases, J lost 5 bases, and 6 bases lay in between. Per the germline V gene, CDR1 is DFQATT and CDR2 is SNEGSKA (reference sequence). The CDR3 is 11 amino acids. The CDR3 protein is CSASPEDTQYF. The CDR3 DNA follows: TGCAGTGCTAGCCCCGAAGATACGCAGTATTTT.

Ten or more counts support this clone. The V call is TRBV28, the J call TRBJ2-1; TRBD1 might be the D (5 bases). Looked up from germline, CDR1 is MDHEN and CDR2 is SYDVKM. The CDR3 covers 15 residues. The germline V and J ends were trimmed by 2 bases and 6 bases, with 14 bases remaining between them. This chain's CDR3 is CASSLGSGWGNEQFF. The DNA of the CDR3 is TGTGCCAGCAGTTTAGGGTCAGGGTGGGGCAATGAGCAGTTCTTC.

This clone came up a few times. This chain connects TRBV29-1 to TRBJ2-7; D remains ambiguous. Germline V CDR1 and CDR2: SQVTM, ANQGSEA. This CDR3 is 13 amino acids long. V gave up 3 bases and J gave up 8 bases, with 17 bases separating them. CDR3 in DNA: TGCAGCGTTGATTCCGGATCCCTCCTAAAGCAGTACTTC. Translated, it gives CSVDSGSLLKQYF.

There are a few counts of this clone. This sequence joins TRBV7-9 and TRBJ2-5, with D possibly being TRBD1 (6 bases). CDR1 and CDR2 (germline): SEHNR, FQNEAQ (reference sequence). V lost 7 bases and J 2 bases, leaving 14 bases between the germline ends. The length of the CDR3 is 14 residues. The CDR3 loop is CASTTQGGQETQYF. The CDR3 DNA reads TGTGCCAGCACGACCCAAGGGGGACAAGAGACCCAGTACTTC.